Included here is one T cell receptor (beta chain) sequence, with context. Its target is unknown. Lung cancer patients with chemo-refractory metastatic non-small-cell disease were given focal radiation plus CTLA-4 blockade with ipilimumab. The CDR3 sequence is 11 residues long. V lost 6 bases and J lost 10; bases outside the gene matches: 2. CDR1 and CDR2 (germline): DFQATT, SNEGSKA (reference sequence). This specimen comes from a study of radiotherapy plus CTLA-4 blockade in lung cancer. Overall study: Disease control was seen in over 25% of patients, objective responses in approximately 19%.

Profiling relied on immunoSEQ multiplex PCR, and the TCRdb table lists in-frame clones only, not all of them. The sample has 75,000 to 100,000 clones, roughly 88% seen once. Broader study findings: TCR clones from tumors expanded in blood after radiotherapy plus ipilimumab. Early blood T cell clone changes and increased post-radiation serum interferon-beta were reportedly the strongest response predictors.

Source: peripheral blood, taken from a patient treated with radiotherapy plus ipilimumab. The origin of this receptor is a human donor with non-small cell lung cancer that progressed on radiotherapy plus ipilimumab. The chain has TRBV20-1 and TRBJ2-3, with 12 bases matching TRBD1. The CDR3 bases are TGCAGTGCCGGGACAGGGGGCGCGCAGTATTTT. Translated: CSAGTGGAQYF.